This T cell receptor beta chain was sequenced during a study of blood T cell repertoires in COVID-19. Across the study: Sources were T cells, B-cell-depleted T cells, or PBMCs; the material itself was cDNA or gDNA.

Germline V CDR1 and CDR2: SGHRS, YFSETQ. The CDR3 has 17 residues. The ends lost 4 bases at V and 2 bases at J; junction bases unmatched: 11. Sequencing used immunoSEQ multiplex PCR; TCRdb keeps in-frame clones, though not all of them. The sample yields a few hundred thousand clones, more than 65% seen once. The receptor comes from a woman aged 18 to 35 with acute or convalescent COVID-19. The chain has TRBV5-1 and TRBJ2-7; TRBD2 matches at 11 bases. The specimen was peripheral blood. The CDR3 region is CASSPGHGTSGTYEQYF. In DNA, the CDR3 is TGCGCCAGCAGCCCCGGACACGGGACTAGCGGTACCTACGAGCAGTACTTC.